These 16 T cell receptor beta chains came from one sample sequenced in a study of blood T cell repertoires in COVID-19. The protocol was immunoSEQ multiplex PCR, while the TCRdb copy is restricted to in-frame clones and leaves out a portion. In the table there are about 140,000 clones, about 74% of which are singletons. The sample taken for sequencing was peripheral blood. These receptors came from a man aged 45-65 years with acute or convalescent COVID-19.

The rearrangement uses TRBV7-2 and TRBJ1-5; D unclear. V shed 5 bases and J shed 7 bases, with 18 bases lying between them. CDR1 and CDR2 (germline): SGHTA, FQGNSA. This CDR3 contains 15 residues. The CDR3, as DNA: TGTGCCAGCAGCCTAGTCGGAGGCGCGGGGCAGCCCCAGCATTTT. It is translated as CASSLVGGAGQPQHF.

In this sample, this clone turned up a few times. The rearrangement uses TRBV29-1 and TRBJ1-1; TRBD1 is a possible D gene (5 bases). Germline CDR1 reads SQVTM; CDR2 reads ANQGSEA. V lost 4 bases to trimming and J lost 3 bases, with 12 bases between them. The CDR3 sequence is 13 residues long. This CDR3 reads CSVARWGDTEAFF. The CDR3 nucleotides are TGCAGCGTTGCAAGATGGGGGGACACTGAAGCTTTCTTT.

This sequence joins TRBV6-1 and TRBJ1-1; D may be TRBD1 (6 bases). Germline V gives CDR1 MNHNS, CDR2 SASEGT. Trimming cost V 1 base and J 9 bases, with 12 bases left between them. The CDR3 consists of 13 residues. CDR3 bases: TGTGCCAGCAGTGAAGATTGGACAGTTAAAGCTTTCTTT. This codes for CASSEDWTVKAFF.

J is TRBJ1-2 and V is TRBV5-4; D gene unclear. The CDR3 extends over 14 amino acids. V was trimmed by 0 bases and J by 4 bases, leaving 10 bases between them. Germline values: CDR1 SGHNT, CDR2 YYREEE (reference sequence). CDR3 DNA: TGTGCCAGCAGCTTGGATACTGTTTCCTATGGCTACACCTTC. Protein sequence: CASSLDTVSYGYTF.

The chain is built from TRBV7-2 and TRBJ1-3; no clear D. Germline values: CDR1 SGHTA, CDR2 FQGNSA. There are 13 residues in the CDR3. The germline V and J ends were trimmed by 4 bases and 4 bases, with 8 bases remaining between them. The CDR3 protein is CASSSSLGNTIYF. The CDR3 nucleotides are TGTGCCAGCAGCTCCTCTTTAGGAAACACCATATATTTT.

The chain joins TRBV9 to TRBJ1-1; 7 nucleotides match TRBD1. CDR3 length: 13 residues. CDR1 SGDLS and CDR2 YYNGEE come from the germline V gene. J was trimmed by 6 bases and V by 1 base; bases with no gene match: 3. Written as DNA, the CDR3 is TGTGCCAGCAGCGTACGGCAGGGGGCTGAAGCTTTCTTT. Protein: CASSVRQGAEAFF.

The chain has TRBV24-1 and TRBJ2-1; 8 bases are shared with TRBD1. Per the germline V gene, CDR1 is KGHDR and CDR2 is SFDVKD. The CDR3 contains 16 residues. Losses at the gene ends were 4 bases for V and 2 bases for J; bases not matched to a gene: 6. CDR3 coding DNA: TGTGCCACCAGTGACAAAGACAGGGGTCCCTACAATGAGCAGTTCTTC. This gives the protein CATSDKDRGPYNEQFF.

The CDR3 bases are TGTGCCAGCAGTGTCAGGGCAGGGGCGTACGAGCAGTACGTC. The encoded protein is CASSVRAGAYEQYV. The rearrangement links TRBV2 to TRBJ2-7, with a weak D call TRBD1 (6 bases). Looked up from germline, CDR1 is SNHLY and CDR2 is FYNNEI. With 4 bases removed from V and 4 bases from J, the gap between germline ends came to 14 bases. CDR3 size: 14 residues.

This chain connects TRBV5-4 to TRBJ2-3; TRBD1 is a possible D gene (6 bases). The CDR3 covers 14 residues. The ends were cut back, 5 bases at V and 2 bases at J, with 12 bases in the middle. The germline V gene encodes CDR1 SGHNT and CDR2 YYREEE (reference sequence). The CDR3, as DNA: TGTGCCAGCAGGACCGGACAGCTCACAGATACGCAGTATTTT. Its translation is CASRTGQLTDTQYF.

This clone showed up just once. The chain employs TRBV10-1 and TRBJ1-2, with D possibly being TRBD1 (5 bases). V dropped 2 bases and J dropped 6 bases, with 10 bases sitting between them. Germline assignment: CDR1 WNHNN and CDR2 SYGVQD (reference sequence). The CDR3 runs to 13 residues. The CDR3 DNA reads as TGCGCCAGCAGTGAGAGACAGTTCCATGGCTACACCTTC. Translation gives CASSERQFHGYTF.

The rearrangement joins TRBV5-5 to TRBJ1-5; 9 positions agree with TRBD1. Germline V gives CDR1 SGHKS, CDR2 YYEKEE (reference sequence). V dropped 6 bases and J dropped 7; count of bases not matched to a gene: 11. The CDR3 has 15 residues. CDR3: CASTIGVTGGQPQHF. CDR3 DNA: TGTGCCAGCACCATTGGGGTGACAGGGGGACAGCCCCAGCATTTT.

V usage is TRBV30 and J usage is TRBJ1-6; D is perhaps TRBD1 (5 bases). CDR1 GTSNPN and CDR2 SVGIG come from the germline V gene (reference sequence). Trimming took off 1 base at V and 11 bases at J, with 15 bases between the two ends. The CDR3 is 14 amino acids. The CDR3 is CAWSADSRLAPLHF. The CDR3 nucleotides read TGTGCCTGGAGTGCAGACAGCCGCCTGGCACCCCTCCACTTT.

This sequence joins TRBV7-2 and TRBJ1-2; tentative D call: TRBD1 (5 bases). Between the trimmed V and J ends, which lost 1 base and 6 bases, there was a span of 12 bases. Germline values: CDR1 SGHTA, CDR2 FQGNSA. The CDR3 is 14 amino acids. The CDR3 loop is CASSLVGQLNGYTF. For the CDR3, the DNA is TGTGCCAGCAGCTTAGTCGGACAACTGAATGGCTACACCTTC.

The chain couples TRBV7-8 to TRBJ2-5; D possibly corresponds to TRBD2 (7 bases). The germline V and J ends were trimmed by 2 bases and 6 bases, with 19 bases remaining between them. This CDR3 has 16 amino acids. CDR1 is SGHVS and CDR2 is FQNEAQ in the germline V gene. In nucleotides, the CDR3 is TGTGCCAGCAGCTTAACCATACGGGGGGCGGGTCAGACCCAGTACTTC. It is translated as CASSLTIRGAGQTQYF.

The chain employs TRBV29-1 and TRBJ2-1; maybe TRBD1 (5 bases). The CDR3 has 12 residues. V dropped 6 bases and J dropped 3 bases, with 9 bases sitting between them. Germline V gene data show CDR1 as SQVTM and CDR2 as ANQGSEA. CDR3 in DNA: TGCAGCGTCCGACAGAACTACAATGAGCAGTTCTTC. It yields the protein CSVRQNYNEQFF.

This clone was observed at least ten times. CDR3 DNA: TGTGCCAGCAGTTACTCGACAGATCAGCCCCAGCATTTT. Translating gives CASSYSTDQPQHF. The chain uses TRBV6-5 and TRBJ1-5; D might be TRBD1 (5 bases). CDR1 and CDR2 from the germline V gene are MNHEY and SVGAGI. Deletions cut 0 bases from V and 5 bases from J, with 5 bases between. There are 13 residues in the CDR3.